The 3 T cell receptor beta chains reported below all come from one sample, sequenced in a study of blood T cells in healthy people across ages. A second roughly 6 to 11 cycle PCR used barcoded and J-beta primers. TCRdb re-called the 5' RACE reads with MiXCR, one entry per CDR3 protein. Of about 1.8 million distinct CDR3 sequences listed, 40% to 55% are singletons. The sequencing input was blood. The receptor source for this set is a woman aged 40 to 49 in good health.

The rearrangement uses TRBV5-5 and TRBJ1-4; possibly TRBD1 for D (5 bases). This CDR3 comprises 14 residues. V was clipped by 3 bases and J by 8 bases, with 14 bases between them. Germline CDR1 SGHKS, CDR2 YYEKEE (reference sequence). This CDR3 reads CASSSQGIREKLFF. The CDR3 region has the DNA TGTGCCAGCAGCTCCCAGGGTATTCGGGAAAAACTGTTTTTT.

This clonotype was found a few times. This chain joins TRBV2 and TRBJ2-1, with D uncertain. The CDR3 sequence is 10 residues long. Germline assignment: CDR1 SNHLY and CDR2 FYNNEI. Trimming left V 3 bases short and J 12 bases short, with 6 bases between. CDR3 amino acids: CASSDLWQFF. The CDR3 DNA is TGTGCCAGCAGTGACTTGTGGCAGTTCTTC.

This chain uses TRBV20-1 with TRBJ2-1; D remains ambiguous. V lost 5 bases, J lost 0 bases, and 20 bases lay in between. This CDR3 is 17 amino acids long. Germline lookup yields CDR1 DFQATT and CDR2 SNEGSKA (reference sequence). In nucleotides, the CDR3 is TGCAGTGCTCTATCGTACGGTTTAACAAGCTCCTACAATGAGCAGTTCTTC. Protein product: CSALSYGLTSSYNEQFF.